Listed below are T cell receptor beta chains from one sample, sequenced in a study of technical replicates of blood from a handful of donors. Produced via immunoSEQ multiplex PCR; TCRdb's table is partial and in-frame only. The table shows 55,000 to 75,000 clones, with roughly 90% occurring only once. The sequencing input was T cells isolated from PBMCs. The receptors were sampled from a human donor in good health. The CDR3 runs from the conserved cysteine through the conserved F or W. The D gene is left open where the match is weak. Only part of the rows carry a size: once, few, many, or a class if the clone is expanded.

j_call clone_size v_call d_call cdr3_nt cdr3_aa
TRBJ2-2 . TRBV11-2 . TGTGCCAGCAGCTTACTGAGGGAAGGCACCGGGGAGCTGTTTTTT CASSLLREGTGELFF
TRBJ2-3 . TRBV30 TRBD2 TGTGCCTGGACGCCCGGACTAGCGATGGCAGATACGCAGTATTTT CAWTPGLAMADTQYF
TRBJ2-2 . TRBV6-5 . TGTGCCAGCAGTTGGAAGGGACAAGCGGACACCGGGGAGCTGTTTTTT CASSWKGQADTGELFF
TRBJ1-2 . TRBV9 . TGTGCCAGCAGCGTAGGGCCCTCCTATGGCTACACCTTC CASSVGPSYGYTF
TRBJ2-2 . TRBV10-3 TRBD1 TGTGCCATCAGCAGGGGGTACGGGGAGCTGTTTTTT CAISRGYGELFF
TRBJ2-2 . TRBV27 TRBD2 TGTGCCAGCAGCCGGACTAGCGGGAGGGCCTTAGCCGGGGAGCTGTTTTTT CASSRTSGRALAGELFF
TRBJ2-7 once TRBV4-3 . TGCGCCAGCAGCCTGTCCGGGACAACTTCCTACGAGCAGTACTTC CASSLSGTTSYEQYF
TRBJ1-5 . TRBV7-9 . TGTGCCAGCAGCTCCCCCGAGGGGGGGAATCAGCCCCAGCATTTT CASSSPEGGNQPQHF
TRBJ1-1 . TRBV11-2 TRBD1 TGTGCCAGCAGATCCGGGACAGGGGCCTTGGGGGAAGCTTTCTTT CASRSGTGALGEAFF
TRBJ1-1 . TRBV5-4 TRBD1 TGTGCCAGCAGCTTGGGCAGGGGGCTTTCTGAAGCTTTCTTT CASSLGRGLSEAFF
TRBJ2-7 . TRBV7-9 TRBD1 TGTGCCAGCAGCTCACCGGGACAGGGGGCATTTTGGTCCTACGAGCAGTACTTC CASSSPGQGAFWSYEQYF
TRBJ2-3 . TRBV11-3 TRBD1 TGTGCCAGCAGCTGCAGCCGGGACAGCTTCCGATGCCCCACAGATACGCAGTATTTT CASSCSRDSFRCPTDTQYF
TRBJ2-1 . TRBV11-2 . TGTGCCAGCAGCTCGGTAAAGGGGGAGCAGTACAATGAGCAGTTCTTC CASSSVKGEQYNEQFF
TRBJ2-2 . TRBV7-8 . TGTGCCAGCAGCTTAGCGACAGGCGGGTGGGAGCTGTTTTTT CASSLATGGWELFF
TRBJ2-7 . TRBV7-2 TRBD1 TGTGCCAGCAGCTTGATCAGTTTACAGGGGGCCTACGAGCGGTACTTC CASSLISLQGAYERYF
TRBJ1-1 . TRBV7-9 . TGTGCCAGCAGCGCCAGGGAGGGAAGTGCTTTCTTT CASSAREGSAFF
TRBJ2-7 . TRBV15 TRBD2 TGTGCCACCAGCAGAGATCCCCCGGGGCGCCCACCGGGACTAGCGGGAGTTTTCAACGAGCAGTACTTC CATSRDPPGRPPGLAGVFNEQYF
TRBJ2-2 . TRBV4-3 . TGCGCCAGCAGCCAAGTCTTGCGGGGGCGAACCGGGGAGCTGTTTTTT CASSQVLRGRTGELFF
TRBJ2-3 . TRBV29-1 TRBD2 TGCAGCGTTGCTGGAATTACTAGCGGGTTTATCACAGATACGCAGTATTTT CSVAGITSGFITDTQYF
TRBJ1-2 once TRBV11-3 TRBD1 TGTGCCAGCAGCTTAGAGGGGAGGACAGGGGCCTATGGCTACACCTTC CASSLEGRTGAYGYTF
TRBJ1-1 . TRBV4-3 . TGCGCCAGCAGCCAAGACCGAGGGAACACTGAAGCTTTCTTT CASSQDRGNTEAFF
TRBJ2-1 . TRBV28 . TGTGCCAGCAGTTTGTACCTAGCGCGGGAGCAGTTCTTC CASSLYLAREQFF
TRBJ2-7 . TRBV19 . TGTGCCAGTAGCCGACGGAGGGCCGGGGACGAGCAGTACTTC CASSRRRAGDEQYF
TRBJ2-1 . TRBV27 TRBD1 TGTGCCAGCAGTTCACTACAGACAGGGGATTTTGAGCAGTTCTTC CASSSLQTGDFEQFF
TRBJ1-4 once TRBV10-3 . TGTGCCATCAGTGACCCGGACAGAGCTAATGAAAAACTGTTTTTT CAISDPDRANEKLFF
TRBJ2-1 . TRBV6-1 TRBD2 TGTGCCAGCAGTCTTAGCGGGAGGAGCAATGAGCAGTTCTTC CASSLSGRSNEQFF